This TCR beta chain was found in a study of PD-L1 blockade in urothelial cancer. This clone has only one observation. Clones were sequenced by immunoSEQ multiplex PCR, and TCRdb holds only the in-frame ones, with some missing. The data contain tens of thousands of clones, around 91% of them singletons. Germline V gene data show CDR1 as LNHDA and CDR2 as SQIVND (reference sequence). V lost 5 bases, J lost 4 bases, and 18 bases lay in between. CDR3 length equals 17 residues. Regarding time point: peripheral blood 6 weeks after treatment start. Material: PBMCs, obtained around atezolizumab (anti-PD-L1) treatment. The chain uses TRBV19 and TRBJ2-6; maybe TRBD2 (7 bases). The TCR sequence derives from a woman aged 55-70 years with urothelial cancer. The CDR3 protein is CASSSWGGGSGANVLTF. CDR3 bases: TGTGCCAGTAGTTCTTGGGGGGGCGGATCGGGGGCCAACGTCCTGACTTTC.